Below are 28 T cell receptor beta chains sequenced from a single sample in a study of graft-versus-host responses after intestinal transplantation. This table comes from immunoSEQ multiplex PCR, and its TCRdb copy is limited to in-frame clones, with some not included. The table records some 100,000 clones, around 93% of them present only once. Their cognate antigens are unknown. Sequencing was performed on unstimulated CD8+ T cells sorted from spleen or lymph node cells, taken before transplant. These TCRs come from a human donor who was the organ donor for an intestinal transplant.

The chain has TRBV5-1 and TRBJ1-5; tentative D call: TRBD1 (6 bases). Germline V gene sequence: CDR1 SGHRS, CDR2 YFSETQ. The V gene lost 0 bases and the J gene lost 0 bases, with 16 bases spanning the gap. CDR3 length: 18 residues. The CDR3 coding sequence is TGCGCCAGCAGCTTGGCCGGGGGGGGACATAATAGCAATCAGCCCCAGCATTTT. Amino acid sequence: CASSLAGGGHNSNQPQHF.

V and J are TRBV7-9 and TRBJ2-2, with a tentative D call TRBD2 (6 bases). This CDR3 spans 15 amino acids. Germline V lookup: CDR1 SEHNR, CDR2 FQNEAQ (reference sequence). Trimming pared 1 base from V and 7 bases from J, leaving 13 bases between. The CDR3 region has the DNA TGTGCCAGCAGCTTAGTAGCAGGGAGGAGCGGGGAGCTGTTTTTT. As protein: CASSLVAGRSGELFF.

The V gene is TRBV7-3, the J gene TRBJ2-1; TRBD2 matches 11 bases. Losses at the gene ends were 5 bases for V and 3 bases for J; bases not matched to a gene: 12. This CDR3 comprises 18 residues. CDR1 and CDR2 from the germline V gene are SGHTA and FQGTGA. CDR3 DNA sequence: TGTGCCAGCAGCCCAAAGGGGTTAGCGGGGGGGGGCTACAATGAGCAGTTCTTC. Amino acids: CASSPKGLAGGGYNEQFF.

V and J are TRBV7-9 and TRBJ2-5; D is possibly TRBD1 (5 bases). The CDR3 totals 14 residues. V was cut by 3 bases and J by 0 bases, with 8 bases left in between. Germline V gene data show CDR1 as SEHNR and CDR2 as FQNEAQ (reference sequence). CDR3 sequence: CASSFLGDQETQYF. The CDR3 nucleotides are TGTGCCAGCAGCTTTTTAGGGGACCAAGAGACCCAGTACTTC.

The chain links TRBV7-9 to TRBJ2-7; 9 bases agree with TRBD2. CDR1 and CDR2 from the germline V gene are SEHNR and FQNEAQ (reference sequence). V was clipped by 5 bases and J by 2 bases; unmatched bases: 7. The CDR3 spans 15 residues. CDR3 sequence: CASSISGGPTYEQYF. The CDR3 DNA sequence: TGTGCCAGCAGCATTAGCGGGGGCCCTACCTACGAGCAGTACTTC.

V and J are TRBV7-9 and TRBJ2-7; TRBD2 agrees at 7 bases. Germline CDR1 is SEHNR and CDR2 is FQNEAQ (reference sequence). After removal of 2 bases from V and 3 bases from J, the junction contained 7 bases not matched to a gene. This CDR3 is 15 amino acids long. The DNA for the CDR3 is TGTGCCAGCAGCTTAAGTTCGGGGAGGGGCTACGAGCAGTACTTC. It translates to CASSLSSGRGYEQYF.

In this sample, this clone turned up once. The rearrangement links TRBV6-6 to TRBJ2-7, with a weak D call TRBD2 (5 bases). Germline-derived CDR1 and CDR2 are MNHNY and SVGAGI (reference sequence). This CDR3 comprises 14 residues. Trimming removed 0 bases from V and 5 bases from J, with 11 bases in between. CDR3 in DNA: TGTGCCAGCAGTTACTCGCCGGGGATCCACGAGCAGTACTTC. Translated: CASSYSPGIHEQYF.

The chain employs TRBV14 and TRBJ1-5; D is uncertain. V was clipped by 1 base and J by 3 bases, with 7 bases between them. The CDR3 loop spans 14 amino acids. CDR1 and CDR2 from the germline V gene are SGHDN and FVKESK. In DNA, the CDR3 is TGTGCCAGCAGCCAAGCAGGCCACAATCAGCCCCAGCATTTT. Its translation is CASSQAGHNQPQHF. The variable domain in full, with the rest retrieved from reference TRBV14 and TRBJ1-5, is EAGVTQFPSHSVIEKGQTVTLRCDPISGHDNLYWYRRVMGKEIKFLLHFVKESKQDESGMPNNRFLAERTGGTYSTLKVQPAELEDSGVYFCASSQAGHNQPQHFGDGTRLSIL.

The DNA of the CDR3 is TGTGCCAGCAGCTTAACAGGGGGAATTTACAATGAGCAGTTCTTC. It translates to CASSLTGGIYNEQFF. This rearrangement joins TRBV7-3 to TRBJ2-1, with D possibly matching TRBD1 (6 bases). Germline values: CDR1 SGHTA, CDR2 FQGTGA. V was pared by 0 bases and J by 4 bases, with 10 bases between. The CDR3 is made up of 15 amino acids.

The gene calls are TRBV4-1 and TRBJ2-1; TRBD1 matches at 7 bases. The CDR3 contains 15 residues. CDR1 is MGHRA and CDR2 is YSYEKL in the germline V gene. The V gene end was trimmed by 0 bases and the J gene end by 14 bases; junction bases not matched to a gene: 13. CDR3 nucleotides: TGCGCCAGCAGCCAAGATAGGGGGCGCCGGATTAGAGAGTTCTTC. This codes for CASSQDRGRRIREFF.

The chain combines TRBV16 with TRBJ1-2; 10 positions agree with TRBD1. V lost 2 bases, J lost 4 bases, and 7 bases stayed unmatched. Germline values: CDR1 KGHSY, CDR2 FQNENV. This CDR3 comprises 16 residues. CDR3 region: CASSQLGQGGSYGYTF. CDR3 coding DNA: TGTGCCAGCAGCCAACTCGGACAGGGGGGTAGCTATGGCTACACCTTC.

This clone was seen a handful of times. The chain recombines TRBV6-1 with TRBJ2-7; tentative D call: TRBD2 (7 bases). Between the trimmed V and J ends, which lost 7 bases and 11 bases, there was a span of 12 bases. The CDR3 sequence is 10 residues long. Germline CDR1 reads MNHNS; CDR2 reads SASEGT. The CDR3 is CASTGGRKYF. The DNA of the CDR3 is TGTGCCAGCACCGGGGGGCGGAAGTACTTC.

The chain joins TRBV4-1 to TRBJ2-1; the D gene is possibly TRBD1 (5 bases). With 0 bases removed from V and 7 bases from J, the gap between germline ends came to 16 bases. The CDR3 length is 16 residues. Germline CDR1 reads MGHRA; CDR2 reads YSYEKL. The CDR3 spells CASSQDEQGPWNEQFF. The CDR3 bases are TGCGCCAGCAGCCAAGATGAGCAGGGCCCTTGGAATGAGCAGTTCTTC.

The chain carries TRBV11-2 and TRBJ2-3; 7 bases align to TRBD1. The CDR3 loop spans 15 amino acids. J gave up 2 bases and V 5 bases, and 7 bases lay outside the gene matches. Germline V lookup: CDR1 SGHAT, CDR2 FQNNGV. The CDR3 spells CASSRRDSATDTQYF. The CDR3, as DNA: TGTGCCAGCAGCCGCCGGGACAGCGCCACAGATACGCAGTATTTT.

V gene TRBV19 combines with J gene TRBJ2-5; 8 nucleotides agree with TRBD1. Near its end, the DNA agrees better with TRBJ2-7, so the J call may be wrong. Germline V gene sequence: CDR1 LNHDA, CDR2 SQIVND (reference sequence). This CDR3 has 15 amino acids. The CDR3 spells CASSPGQGSSYEQYF. CDR3 nucleotide sequence: TGTGCCAGTAGTCCAGGACAGGGTAGCTCCTACGAGCAGTACTTC.

CDR3 loop: CASSLSGQGSYEQYF. In nucleotides, the CDR3 is TGTGCCAGCAGTTTATCGGGACAGGGTAGCTACGAGCAGTACTTC. The rearrangement joins TRBV27 to TRBJ2-7; TRBD1 agrees at 9 bases. Trimming cost V 0 bases and J 3 bases; bases outside gene matches: 3. The CDR3 extends over 15 amino acids. Germline CDR1 reads MNHEY; CDR2 reads SMNVEV (reference sequence).

This clone was picked up one time. This sequence joins TRBV6-5 and TRBJ2-2; the match to TRBD2 covers 8 bases. The germline V gene encodes CDR1 MNHEY and CDR2 SVGAGI. This CDR3 comprises 13 residues. The V gene end was trimmed by 8 bases and the J gene end by 7 bases; junction bases not matched to a gene: 6. CDR3: CASSSGSDGELFF. Here the CDR3 DNA reads TGTGCCAGCTCGAGCGGGAGTGACGGGGAGCTGTTTTTT.

V is TRBV30 and J is TRBJ2-1; no reliable D call. This CDR3 has 15 residues. Germline-derived CDR1 and CDR2 are GTSNPN and SVGIG (reference sequence). V was shortened by 5 bases and J by 2 bases, with 16 bases between the two germline ends. This CDR3 reads CAWDSQLTPYNEQFF. CDR3 in DNA: TGTGCCTGGGATTCTCAGTTAACCCCCTACAATGAGCAGTTCTTC.

This clone was observed once. V is TRBV5-1 and J is TRBJ2-7; 8 positions agree with TRBD1. The CDR3 spans 17 residues. V lost 3 bases and J lost 3; bases outside the gene matches: 14. CDR1 and CDR2 (germline): SGHRS, YFSETQ. The CDR3 coding sequence is TGCGCCAGCAGCTCCCGAGCTTCGGGACAGGTAAACTACGAGCAGTACTTC. Amino acid sequence: CASSSRASGQVNYEQYF. Complete variable domain (other parts from reference TRBV5-1 and TRBJ2-7): KAGVTQTPRYLIKTRGQQVTLSCSPISGHRSVSWYQQTPGQGLQFLFEYFSETQRNKGNFPGRFSGRQFSNSRSEMNVSTLELGDSALYLCASSSRASGQVNYEQYFGPGTRLTVT.

The chain links TRBV28 to TRBJ2-4; D not resolved. Germline values: CDR1 MDHEN, CDR2 SYDVKM. This CDR3 region has 15 residues. V lost 2 bases, J lost 0 bases, and 8 bases lay in between. As DNA, the CDR3 is TGTGCCAGCAGTTTAACACATATAGCCAAAAACATTCAGTACTTC. Its translation is CASSLTHIAKNIQYF.

The chain has TRBV6-5 and TRBJ1-1, with D unresolved. V lost 5 bases and J 1 base, leaving 11 bases between the germline ends. The CDR3 contains 14 residues. CDR1 and CDR2 from the germline V gene are MNHEY and SVGAGI. CDR3 residues: CASSQYEWNTEAFF. CDR3 in DNA: TGTGCCAGCAGTCAGTATGAATGGAACACTGAAGCTTTCTTT.

This rearrangement joins TRBV13 to TRBJ1-4, with TRBD1 identical over 8 bases. CDR1 is PRHDT and CDR2 is FYEKMQ in the germline V gene (reference sequence). Trimming removed 6 bases from V and 3 bases from J; junction bases left unmatched: 3. CDR3 length: 14 residues. The CDR3 spells CASRPTGANEKLFF. CDR3 nucleotides: TGTGCCAGCAGGCCGACAGGGGCTAATGAAAAACTGTTTTTT.

CDR3 protein: CASSRGFGYTF. The DNA of the CDR3 is TGTGCCAGCAGCAGGGGGTTTGGCTACACCTTC. The J gene is TRBJ1-2, the V gene TRBV5-4; tentative D call: TRBD1 (6 bases). The V gene lost 4 bases and the J gene lost 7 bases, with 8 bases spanning the gap. The germline V gene encodes CDR1 SGHNT and CDR2 YYREEE (reference sequence). The CDR3 is 11 residues long.

The chain employs TRBV7-8 and TRBJ1-2; 7 bases align to TRBD1. This CDR3 spans 17 amino acids. V lost 3 bases and J lost 0; bases outside the gene matches: 10. Germline assignment: CDR1 SGHVS and CDR2 FQNEAQ. The CDR3 protein is CASSFTRRTGANYGYTF. The CDR3 DNA is TGTGCCAGCAGCTTCACGAGACGGACAGGAGCTAACTATGGCTACACCTTC.

The CDR3 region has the DNA TGTGCCAGCAGCATGACAGTGAACACTGAAGCTTTCTTT. Protein: CASSMTVNTEAFF. This chain links TRBV7-3 with TRBJ1-1; tentatively, D is TRBD1 (5 bases). Trimming stripped 5 bases from V and 0 bases from J, with 7 bases between. Germline V lookup: CDR1 SGHTA, CDR2 FQGTGA. The CDR3 totals 13 residues.

This clone has just one count. The rearrangement links TRBV9 to TRBJ2-3; D unclear. This CDR3 spans 13 amino acids. V lost 1 base to trimming and J lost 3 bases, with 6 bases between them. Germline CDR1 is SGDLS and CDR2 is YYNGEE. CDR3 region: CASSVLRTDTQYF. In nucleotides, the CDR3 is TGTGCCAGCAGCGTACTCCGGACAGATACGCAGTATTTT.

The gene calls are TRBV5-1 and TRBJ2-5; 15 bases line up with TRBD2. The CDR3 sequence is 17 residues long. Per the germline V gene, CDR1 is SGHRS and CDR2 is YFSETQ. Germline trimming cut 3 bases from V and 5 bases from J; bases unmatched to any gene: 8. In nucleotides, the CDR3 is TGCGCCAGCAGCTCTGGACTAGCGGGAGGGCCGGTGGAGACCCAGTACTTC. Translating it yields CASSSGLAGGPVETQYF.

V is TRBV15 and J is TRBJ2-6; D is ambiguous. V shed 5 bases and J shed 0 bases, with 8 bases lying between them. CDR1 is LNHNV and CDR2 is YYDKDF in the germline V gene (reference sequence). The CDR3 has 15 amino acids. The CDR3 loop is CATSGQTSGANVLTF. The CDR3 nucleotides read TGTGCCACCAGCGGGCAGACCTCTGGGGCCAACGTCCTGACTTTC.